The 14 T cell receptor beta chains below come from one sample, sequenced in a study of cytomegalovirus exposure and HLA in healthy donors. PCR was performed using 60 Vbeta and 13 Jbeta primers. The data were produced by immunoSEQ multiplex PCR, yet TCRdb's version contains in-frame clones alone and is incomplete. The sample consists of more than 110,000 clones, almost 85% of them appearing once. Input material: PBMCs. Receptors were obtained from a man aged 30 to 45 in good health and CMV-seropositive.

The J gene is TRBJ1-3, the V gene TRBV7-9, with a possible D match to TRBD1 (5 bases). CDR1 and CDR2 (germline): SEHNR, FQNEAQ (reference sequence). CDR3 length: 15 amino acids. The germline V and J ends were trimmed by 4 bases and 3 bases, with 13 bases remaining between them. The CDR3 spells CASSSGRGDGNTIYF. The CDR3 DNA sequence: TGTGCCAGCAGCTCCGGTCGGGGGGATGGAAACACCATATATTTT.

The V gene is TRBV6-4, the J gene TRBJ2-5; no clear D gene. The CDR3 loop spans 14 amino acids. Trimming removed 3 bases at V and 1 base at J, with 9 bases between. Germline lookup yields CDR1 MRHNA and CDR2 SNTAGT. CDR3 sequence: CASSDPGLQETQYF. In DNA, the CDR3 is TGTGCCAGCAGTGATCCTGGCCTCCAAGAGACCCAGTACTTC.

The V gene is TRBV5-1, the J gene TRBJ2-1; 10 bases are shared with TRBD2. The CDR3 extends over 17 amino acids. The V and J ends lost 3 bases and 9 bases, in that order; junction bases with no gene match: 15. The germline V gene encodes CDR1 SGHRS and CDR2 YFSETQ. CDR3 coding DNA: TGCGCCAGCAGCTACCTCGAAGCGGGGGGGCCAGTGGGTGAGCAGTTCTTC. This translates into CASSYLEAGGPVGEQFF.

The V call is TRBV7-2, the J call TRBJ2-7, with TRBD2 matching over 14 bases. V was clipped by 1 base and J by 1 base; unmatched bases: 3. This CDR3 region has 17 residues. Germline CDR1 reads SGHTA; CDR2 reads FQGNSA. For the CDR3, the DNA is TGTGCCAGCAGCTTAGTGGGGACTAGCGGGGGATCCTACGAGCAGTACTTC. Protein product: CASSLVGTSGGSYEQYF.

Only one count was recorded for this clone. The chain recombines TRBV5-1 with TRBJ2-5; D is undetermined. The CDR3 sequence is 12 residues long. Germline V gene sequence: CDR1 SGHRS, CDR2 YFSETQ. The V and J ends lost 6 bases and 1 base respectively, with 7 bases between them. For the CDR3, the DNA is TGCGCCAGCACCCTATCCCAAGAGACCCAGTACTTC. It translates to CASTLSQETQYF.

V gene TRBV6-1 combines with J gene TRBJ1-5; 7 positions match TRBD1. J was trimmed by 6 bases and V by 4 bases; bases with no gene match: 6. Germline V lookup: CDR1 MNHNS, CDR2 SASEGT. The CDR3 spans 14 residues. This CDR3 is CASSGRQGGQPQHF. For the CDR3, the DNA is TGTGCCAGCAGTGGCAGACAGGGAGGTCAGCCCCAGCATTTT.

This clone was picked up a small number of times. The genes are TRBV6-6 and TRBJ2-7; 7 bases match TRBD1. V gave up 2 bases and J gave up 2 bases; unmatched junction bases: 6. The CDR3 consists of 15 residues. Germline V lookup: CDR1 MNHNY, CDR2 SVGAGI (reference sequence). CDR3 nucleotide sequence: TGTGCCAGCAGTTACCCCTCGACAGGGACCTACGAGCAGTACTTC. Its protein product is CASSYPSTGTYEQYF.

This clone occurred a few times. The chain uses TRBV6-5 and TRBJ2-2; D perhaps matches TRBD1 (6 bases). The germline V gene encodes CDR1 MNHEY and CDR2 SVGAGI. V lost 2 bases, J lost 3 bases, and 7 bases lay in between. This CDR3 is built from 14 residues. CDR3 in DNA: TGTGCCAGCAGTTACGACAGGTACACCGGGGAGCTGTTTTTT. It is translated as CASSYDRYTGELFF.

The genes are TRBV7-2 and TRBJ2-1; D is ambiguous. There are 14 residues in the CDR3. Germline V gene lookup returns CDR1 SGHTA and CDR2 FQGNSA. The ends were cut back, 5 bases at V and 7 bases at J, with 15 bases in the middle. The CDR3 nucleotides read TGTGCCAGCAGCCCTAAGCACCCGTGGAATGAGCAGTTCTTC. Translation gives CASSPKHPWNEQFF.

This clone was observed a few times. CDR3 sequence (DNA): TGTGCCAGCAGCCCACAGGGCCCAGCAGACCAGCCCCAGCATTTT. As protein: CASSPQGPADQPQHF. The chain combines TRBV6-5 with TRBJ1-5; a possible D gene is TRBD1 (6 bases). Trimming shortened V by 6 bases and J by 7 bases, and 19 bases separated the two germline ends. CDR1 MNHEY and CDR2 SVGAGI come from the germline V gene. The CDR3 consists of 15 residues.

The chain employs TRBV7-9 and TRBJ2-7; D might be TRBD2 (6 bases). Germline V gene sequence: CDR1 SEHNR, CDR2 FQNEAQ (reference sequence). The CDR3 is 14 residues long. V dropped 3 bases and J dropped 7 bases, with 16 bases sitting between them. The CDR3 region has the DNA TGTGCCAGCAGCTTGGTGGGAGGTGTTGGGGAGCAGTACTTC. Translation gives CASSLVGGVGEQYF.

V gene TRBV30 combines with J gene TRBJ1-5; possible D gene TRBD1, 6 bases. CDR1 is GTSNPN, CDR2 SVGIG, per germline (reference sequence). V was cut by 4 bases and J by 1 base, with 14 bases left in between. The CDR3 has 15 residues. CDR3: CAWTTQGRSNQPQHF. CDR3 bases: TGTGCCTGGACCACACAGGGTCGGAGCAATCAGCCCCAGCATTTT. Filled out from reference TRBV30 and TRBJ1-5, the complete variable domain reads SQTIHQWPATLVQPVGSPLSLECTVEGTSNPNLYWYRQAAGRGLQLLFYSVGIGQISSEVPQNLSASRPQDRQFILSSKKLLLSDSGFYLCAWTTQGRSNQPQHFGDGTRLSIL.

The CDR3 DNA follows: TGTGCCAGCATTGCCACAGGGATCGGGGACACTGAAGCTTTCTTT. Protein product: CASIATGIGDTEAFF. V gene TRBV6-5 combines with J gene TRBJ1-1; D is possibly TRBD1 (6 bases). Trimming removed 7 bases from V and 3 bases from J, with 18 bases in between. CDR1 is MNHEY and CDR2 is SVGAGI in the germline V gene. This CDR3 has 15 amino acids.

V is TRBV11-3 and J is TRBJ2-6; maybe TRBD1 (6 bases). Germline V gene lookup returns CDR1 SGHNT and CDR2 YENEEA. V gave up 5 bases and J gave up 1 base, with 12 bases separating them. The CDR3 runs 16 residues. The CDR3: CASSAGTGSGANVLTF. The DNA for the CDR3 is TGTGCCAGCAGCGCTGGTACAGGGTCTGGGGCCAACGTCCTGACTTTC.